The 2 T cell receptor beta chains below all came from one sample that was sequenced in a study of blood T cell repertoires in COVID-19 (dated by TCRdb to 2020 to 2021). The library came from the immunoSEQ multiplex PCR assay. Held by TCRdb, this immuneACCESS table contains in-frame sequences only and omits some clones. Under half of the omission traces to an unresolved V gene where checked; the cause of the rest is unknown. In this sample the table shows roughly 320,000 clones, approximately 85% of which occur a single time. Jointly, the top ten make up more than 6% of the sample. What was sequenced was peripheral blood. Receptors originate from a human donor in a cohort sampled during active COVID-19.

The rearrangement links TRBV12-5 to TRBJ2-2; D is unresolved. With 7 bases removed from V and 1 base from J, the gap between germline ends came to 13 bases. The CDR3 spans 15 residues. Germline CDR1 is LGHNT and CDR2 is FRNRAP. The CDR3 protein is CASALRGLNTGELFF. The CDR3 DNA reads TGTGCTAGTGCCCTCAGAGGCTTGAACACCGGGGAGCTGTTTTTT.

The rearrangement uses TRBV25-1 and TRBJ1-1; D is uncertain. V was trimmed by 3 bases and J by 1 base, leaving 9 bases between them. Per the germline V gene, CDR1 is MGHDK and CDR2 is SYGVNS. The CDR3 has 14 residues. This CDR3 reads CASSDPTGNTEAFF. The DNA of the CDR3 is TGTGCCAGCAGTGATCCGACGGGGAACACTGAAGCTTTCTTT. Based on the CDR3 plus reference TRBV25-1 and TRBJ1-1, the full variable domain is EADIYQTPRYLVIGTGKKITLECSQTMGHDKMYWYQQDPGMELHLIHYSYGVNSTEKGDLSSESTVSRIRTEHFPLTLESARPSHTSQYLCASSDPTGNTEAFFGQGTRLTVV.